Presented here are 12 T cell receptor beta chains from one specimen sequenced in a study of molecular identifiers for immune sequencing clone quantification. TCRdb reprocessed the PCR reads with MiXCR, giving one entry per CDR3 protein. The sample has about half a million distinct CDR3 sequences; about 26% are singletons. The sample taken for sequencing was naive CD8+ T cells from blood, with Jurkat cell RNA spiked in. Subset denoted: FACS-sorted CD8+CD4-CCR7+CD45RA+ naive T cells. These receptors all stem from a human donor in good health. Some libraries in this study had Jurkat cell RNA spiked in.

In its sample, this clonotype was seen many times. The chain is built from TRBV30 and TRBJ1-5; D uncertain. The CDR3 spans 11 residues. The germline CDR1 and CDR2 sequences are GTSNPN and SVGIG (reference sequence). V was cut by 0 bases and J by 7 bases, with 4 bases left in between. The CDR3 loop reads CAWSVGQPQHF. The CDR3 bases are TGTGCCTGGAGTGTCGGACAGCCCCAGCATTTT.

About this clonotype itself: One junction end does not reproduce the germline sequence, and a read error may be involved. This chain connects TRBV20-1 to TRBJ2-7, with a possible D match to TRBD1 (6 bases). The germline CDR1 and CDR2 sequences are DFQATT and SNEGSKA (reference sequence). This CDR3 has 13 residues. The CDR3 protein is CSARLGATYAPSF. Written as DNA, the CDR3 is TGCAGTGCTAGGCTGGGGGCCACCTACGCGCCGTCCTTC.

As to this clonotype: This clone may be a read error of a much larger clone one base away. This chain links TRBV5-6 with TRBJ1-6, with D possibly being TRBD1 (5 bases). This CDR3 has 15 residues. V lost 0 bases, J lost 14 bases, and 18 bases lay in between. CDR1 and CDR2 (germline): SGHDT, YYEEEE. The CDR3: CASSLGEGSGSSLHF. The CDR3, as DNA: TGTGCCAGCAGCTTGGGTGAAGGCTCAGGGTCATCCCTCCACTTT.

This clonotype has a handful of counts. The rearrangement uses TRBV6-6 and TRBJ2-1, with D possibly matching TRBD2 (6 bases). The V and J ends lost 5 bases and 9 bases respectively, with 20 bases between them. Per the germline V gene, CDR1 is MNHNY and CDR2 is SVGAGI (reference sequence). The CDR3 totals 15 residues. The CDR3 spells CASSRRDLLGGEQFF. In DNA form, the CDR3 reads TGTGCCAGCAGTCGACGGGACCTACTCGGGGGTGAGCAGTTCTTC.

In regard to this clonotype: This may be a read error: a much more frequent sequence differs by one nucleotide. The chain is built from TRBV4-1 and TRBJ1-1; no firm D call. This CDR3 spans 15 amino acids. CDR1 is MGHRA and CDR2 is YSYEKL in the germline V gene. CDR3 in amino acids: CVSSQVEGDGTEAFF. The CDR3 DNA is TGCGTCAGCAGCCAAGTAGAGGGTGACGGCACTGAAGCTTTCTTT.

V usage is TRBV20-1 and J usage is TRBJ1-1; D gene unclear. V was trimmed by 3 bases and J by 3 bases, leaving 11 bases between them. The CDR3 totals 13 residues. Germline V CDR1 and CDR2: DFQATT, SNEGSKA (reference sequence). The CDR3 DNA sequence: TGCAGTGCTAGGGCGGCCTGGGACACTGAAGCTTTCTTT. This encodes CSARAAWDTEAFF.

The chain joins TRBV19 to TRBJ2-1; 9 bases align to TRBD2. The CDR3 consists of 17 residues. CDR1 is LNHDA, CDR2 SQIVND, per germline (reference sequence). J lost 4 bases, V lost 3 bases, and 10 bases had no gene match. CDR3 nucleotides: TGTGCCAGTAGTATCACTCACGAGCGGGGGGTGTACAATGAGCAGTTCTTC. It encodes CASSITHERGVYNEQFF. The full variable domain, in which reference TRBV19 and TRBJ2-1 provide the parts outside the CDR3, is DGGITQSPKYLFRKEGQNVTLSCEQNLNHDAMYWYRQDPGQGLRLIYYSQIVNDFQKGDIAEGYSVSREKKESFPLTVTSAQKNPTAFYLCASSITHERGVYNEQFFGPGTRLTVL.

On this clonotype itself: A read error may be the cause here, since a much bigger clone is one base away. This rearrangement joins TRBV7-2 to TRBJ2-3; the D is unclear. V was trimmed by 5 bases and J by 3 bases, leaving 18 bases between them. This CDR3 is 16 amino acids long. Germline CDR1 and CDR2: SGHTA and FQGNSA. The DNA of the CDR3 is TGTGCCAGCAGCCCCGGACCAAAAAGATATACAGATACGCAGTATTTT. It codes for CASSPGPKRYTDTQYF.

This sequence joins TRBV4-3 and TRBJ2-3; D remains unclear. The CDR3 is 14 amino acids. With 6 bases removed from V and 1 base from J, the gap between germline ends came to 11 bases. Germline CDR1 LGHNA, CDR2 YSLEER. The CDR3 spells CASRSLGGTDTQYF. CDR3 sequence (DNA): TGCGCCAGCAGGTCGCTAGGTGGCACAGATACGCAGTATTTT.

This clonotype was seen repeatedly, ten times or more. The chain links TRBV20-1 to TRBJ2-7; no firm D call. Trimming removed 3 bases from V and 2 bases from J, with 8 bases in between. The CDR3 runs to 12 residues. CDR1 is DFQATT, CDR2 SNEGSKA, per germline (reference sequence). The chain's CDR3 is CSASDITYEQYF. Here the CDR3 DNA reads TGCAGTGCTAGTGACATAACCTACGAGCAGTACTTC.

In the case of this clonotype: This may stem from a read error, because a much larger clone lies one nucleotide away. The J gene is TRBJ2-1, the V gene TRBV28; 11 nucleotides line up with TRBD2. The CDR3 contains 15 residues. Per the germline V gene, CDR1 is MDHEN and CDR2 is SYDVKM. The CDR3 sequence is CARSLLAGGRNEQFF. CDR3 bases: TGTGCCCGCAGTTTATTAGCGGGAGGGCGGAATGAGCAGTTCTTC.

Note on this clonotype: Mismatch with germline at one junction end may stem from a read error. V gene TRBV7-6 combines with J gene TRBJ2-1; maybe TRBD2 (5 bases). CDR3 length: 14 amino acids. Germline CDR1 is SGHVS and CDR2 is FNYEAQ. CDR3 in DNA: TGTACCAGCAGCTGGAGTAGAGTGAGGGATGAGCAGTTCTTC. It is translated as CTSSWSRVRDEQFF.